The 20 T cell receptor beta chains below all came from one sample that was sequenced in a study of long-term antiretroviral therapy in people with HIV. Researchers report immunoSEQ v3.0 was run at survey level. TCRdb's copy holds only in-frame clones and misses some; the assay was immunoSEQ multiplex PCR. The data contain about 23,000 clones, 75% to 90% of them singletons. Sequencing was performed on unsorted PBMCs, taken 0.4 years after starting antiretroviral therapy. Source of these receptors: a middle-aged man with HIV.

The chain has TRBV2 and TRBJ2-3; 8 nucleotides align to TRBD2. The V gene end was trimmed by 7 bases and the J gene end by 0 bases; junction bases not matched to a gene: 12. The CDR3 is 17 amino acids. Germline loops: CDR1 SNHLY, CDR2 FYNNEI. CDR3 DNA: TGTGCCAGCACGCTAGCGGGTACCCGTCGTAGCACAGATACGCAGTATTTT. It codes for CASTLAGTRRSTDTQYF.

The gene calls are TRBV4-3 and TRBJ2-2, with D tentatively TRBD1 (6 bases). Germline V CDR1 and CDR2: LGHNA, YSLEER. The CDR3 sequence is 18 residues long. With 0 bases removed from V and 4 bases from J, the gap between germline ends came to 18 bases. The CDR3 DNA follows: TGCGCCAGCAGCCAAGATGCCCAGGGGCAGGGTCTCACCGGGGAGCTGTTTTTT. Protein: CASSQDAQGQGLTGELFF.

The chain recombines TRBV6-8 with TRBJ1-5; D is unclear. Germline CDR1 MNHGY, CDR2 SAAAGT. The CDR3 runs to 19 residues. Trimming shortened V by 0 bases and J by 2 bases, and 20 bases separated the two germline ends. DNA for the CDR3: TGTGCCAGCAGTTACTCGGGGTACCCCAAAAGTAGACGCAATCAGCCCCAGCATTTT. It codes for CASSYSGYPKSRRNQPQHF.

The chain has TRBV5-1 and TRBJ2-2; D perhaps matches TRBD2 (5 bases). The CDR3 has 15 amino acids. The V gene lost 4 bases and the J gene lost 4 bases, with 14 bases spanning the gap. Looked up from germline, CDR1 is SGHRS and CDR2 is YFSETQ. CDR3 sequence: CASSPTGLLTGELFF. CDR3 nucleotide sequence: TGCGCCAGCAGCCCTACGGGGTTGCTCACCGGGGAGCTGTTTTTT.

The rearrangement joins TRBV5-1 to TRBJ2-7; 11 positions agree with TRBD1. The length of the CDR3 is 15 residues. V lost 3 bases, J lost 4 bases, and 6 bases stayed unmatched. CDR1 SGHRS and CDR2 YFSETQ come from the germline V gene. CDR3 residues: CASSSAGTGGYEQYF. In DNA, the CDR3 is TGCGCCAGCAGCTCGGCCGGGACAGGGGGGTACGAGCAGTACTTC.

The gene calls are TRBV6-1 and TRBJ2-5; the D gene is possibly TRBD1 (6 bases). CDR1 MNHNS and CDR2 SASEGT come from the germline V gene. Trimming removed 5 bases from V and 3 bases from J, with 13 bases in between. CDR3 length: 14 residues. CDR3 sequence (DNA): TGTGCCAGCAGTCGTGTAGGGGGAAAAGAGACCCAGTACTTC. Amino acid sequence: CASSRVGGKETQYF.

V is TRBV5-1 and J is TRBJ2-2; tentative D call: TRBD2 (6 bases). The germline V and J ends were trimmed by 8 bases and 3 bases, with 11 bases remaining between them. Germline values: CDR1 SGHRS, CDR2 YFSETQ. CDR3 length: 13 amino acids. This chain's CDR3 is CASRSGHTGELFF. Written as DNA, the CDR3 is TGCGCCAGTCGTAGCGGACACACCGGGGAGCTGTTTTTT. Supplemented by reference TRBV5-1 and TRBJ2-2, the full variable domain reads KAGVTQTPRYLIKTRGQQVTLSCSPISGHRSVSWYQQTPGQGLQFLFEYFSETQRNKGNFPGRFSGRQFSNSRSEMNVSTLELGDSALYLCASRSGHTGELFFGEGSRLTVL.

The chain combines TRBV7-9 with TRBJ1-5; unclear D gene. Trimming removed 4 bases from V and 0 bases from J, with 4 bases in between. CDR3 length equals 13 residues. Germline assignment: CDR1 SEHNR and CDR2 FQNEAQ (reference sequence). CDR3 loop: CASSWGSNQPQHF. CDR3 DNA: TGTGCCAGCAGCTGGGGTAGCAATCAGCCCCAGCATTTT.

CDR3 sequence: CASSYSTHTEAFF. CDR3 nucleotide sequence: TGTGCCAGCAGTTACTCGACCCACACTGAAGCTTTCTTT. The J gene is TRBJ1-1, the V gene TRBV6-5; D is undetermined. Germline-derived CDR1 and CDR2 are MNHEY and SVGAGI. V lost 0 bases and J lost 3, with 5 bases in between. This CDR3 comprises 13 residues.

This clone was picked up a small number of times. The chain joins TRBV5-4 to TRBJ2-2; TRBD2 matches at 7 bases. The germline gives CDR1 SGHNT, CDR2 YYREEE (reference sequence). The CDR3 has 18 amino acids. After removal of 0 bases from V and 2 bases from J, the junction contained 10 bases not matched to a gene. CDR3: CASSLDRSSGANTGELFF. CDR3 bases: TGTGCCAGCAGCTTGGATCGGTCAAGCGGGGCTAACACCGGGGAGCTGTTTTTT.

The chain recombines TRBV28 with TRBJ1-1; D ambiguous. CDR3 length: 13 residues. Trimming cost V 7 bases and J 0 bases, with 9 bases left between them. Germline V gene data show CDR1 as MDHEN and CDR2 as SYDVKM. The CDR3 nucleotides read TGTGCCAGCACAACCCTTTTGAACACTGAAGCTTTCTTT. Encoded protein: CASTTLLNTEAFF.

V usage is TRBV7-2 and J usage is TRBJ2-1; D might be TRBD2 (5 bases). CDR3 size: 13 residues. V lost 4 bases to trimming and J lost 9 bases, with 13 bases between them. Germline V gene data show CDR1 as SGHTA and CDR2 as FQGNSA. CDR3 amino acids: CASSSSFEGEQFF. CDR3 sequence (DNA): TGTGCCAGCAGCTCTTCCTTCGAGGGTGAGCAGTTCTTC.

The V and J genes are TRBV28 and TRBJ2-6; no clear D gene. Deletions cut 4 bases from V and 4 bases from J, with 8 bases between. The CDR3 contains 14 residues. Germline V lookup: CDR1 MDHEN, CDR2 SYDVKM. In DNA form, the CDR3 reads TGTGCCAGCAGTTCCCAGATCGGGGCCAACGTCCTGACTTTC. This encodes CASSSQIGANVLTF. Using reference TRBV28 and TRBJ2-6 for the parts outside the CDR3, the full variable domain is DVKVTQSSRYLVKRTGEKVFLECVQDMDHENMFWYRQDPGLGLRLIYFSYDVKMKEKGDIPEGYSVSREKKERFSLILESASTNQTSMYLCASSSQIGANVLTFGAGSRLTVL.

V usage is TRBV6-1 and J usage is TRBJ2-3, with D perhaps TRBD1 or TRBD2 (7 bases each). Trimming pared 4 bases from V and 1 base from J, leaving 15 bases between. The CDR3 consists of 16 residues. Germline V gene sequence: CDR1 MNHNS, CDR2 SASEGT. In DNA, the CDR3 is TGTGCCAGCAGTGTTCAGGGGGGGTTTGGCACAGATACGCAGTATTTT. The encoded protein is CASSVQGGFGTDTQYF.

This chain links TRBV5-4 with TRBJ2-7, with 7 nucleotides matching TRBD2. Germline V CDR1 and CDR2: SGHNT, YYREEE (reference sequence). The V segment lost 4 bases and the J segment 1 base; nucleotides outside the gene matches: 5. The CDR3 loop spans 14 amino acids. CDR3 protein: CASSPWGGSYEQYF. In DNA form, the CDR3 reads TGTGCCAGCAGCCCGTGGGGGGGGTCCTACGAGCAGTACTTC. Using reference TRBV5-4 and TRBJ2-7 for the parts outside the CDR3, the full variable domain is ETGVTQSPTHLIKTRGQQVTLRCSSQSGHNTVSWYQQALGQGPQFIFQYYREEENGRGNFPPRFSGLQFPNYSSELNVNALELDDSALYLCASSPWGGSYEQYFGPGTRLTVT.

This clone was observed a handful of times. The chain employs TRBV7-2 and TRBJ1-2; TRBD1 might be the D (5 bases). The CDR3 length is 13 residues. Germline-derived CDR1 and CDR2 are SGHTA and FQGNSA. Trimming pared 2 bases from V and 8 bases from J, leaving 12 bases between. The CDR3 DNA follows: TGTGCCAGCAGCTTATTTGCAGGGCTGGGCTACACCTTC. Translating it yields CASSLFAGLGYTF.

This clone appeared a few times. This chain joins TRBV2 and TRBJ2-3; 11 bases are a match to TRBD2. V lost 2 bases and J lost 2; bases outside the gene matches: 6. Germline V lookup: CDR1 SNHLY, CDR2 FYNNEI. The CDR3 consists of 17 residues. The CDR3 DNA reads as TGTGCCAGCAGTGAACTGGCTAGCGGGGGGTCCACAGATACGCAGTATTTT. This translates into CASSELASGGSTDTQYF.

This clone was observed a single time. The chain has TRBV5-1 and TRBJ1-1; no clear D gene. The V gene lost 2 bases and the J gene lost 0 bases, with 5 bases spanning the gap. Germline V gives CDR1 SGHRS, CDR2 YFSETQ. The CDR3 consists of 13 residues. CDR3 bases: TGCGCCAGCAGCTTAGGGCTGAACACTGAAGCTTTCTTT. Its translation is CASSLGLNTEAFF. The variable domain in full, with the rest retrieved from reference TRBV5-1 and TRBJ1-1, is KAGVTQTPRYLIKTRGQQVTLSCSPISGHRSVSWYQQTPGQGLQFLFEYFSETQRNKGNFPGRFSGRQFSNSRSEMNVSTLELGDSALYLCASSLGLNTEAFFGQGTRLTVV.

The CDR3 reads CASSPEEGALNTEAFF. The CDR3 DNA sequence: TGCGCCAGCAGCCCGGAGGAGGGGGCACTGAACACTGAAGCTTTCTTT. The J gene is TRBJ1-1, the V gene TRBV5-1; TRBD1 aligns across 7 bases. Germline V gives CDR1 SGHRS, CDR2 YFSETQ. This CDR3 spans 16 amino acids. V lost 4 bases, J lost 0 bases, and 9 bases stayed unmatched.

This clone was observed a single time. The CDR3 is CASSPERGEQFF. The CDR3 DNA sequence: TGTGCCAGCTCACCAGAACGGGGTGAGCAGTTCTTC. This chain joins TRBV18 and TRBJ2-1, with D tentatively TRBD2 (5 bases). Germline CDR1 reads KGHSH; CDR2 reads LQKENI. The length of the CDR3 is 12 residues. Trimming took off 2 bases at V and 9 bases at J, with 8 bases between the two ends.